The 21 T cell receptor beta chains presented below share a single source sample, sequenced in a study of regulatory T cells in long-lasting Graves disease (dated by TCRdb to the early 2020s). The library was produced with multiplex PCR. Sequencing relied on an Illumina HiSeq 4000. To build TCR beta libraries, CDR3 regions were amplified by Arm-PCR using iRepertoire HTBI primers. TCRdb reprocessing: public reads trimmed at Q25 with fastp, clones called with MiXCR, in-frame beta chains kept. Under each unique CDR3 protein, matching rows form one entry showing the most common genes and DNA. The sample table contains roughly 420,000 distinct CDR3 sequences; only one count was recorded for over 15% of them. The top ten constitute about 25% of the sample. The intended sense of this specimen's time point label: newly diagnosed GD, antithyroid drugs for less than 3 months. For both TCR sequencing and RNA sequencing, RNA was extracted from PBMCs in TRIzol.

These data were also filed under a second study, of T cells in Graves' hyperthyroidism and ophthalmopathy.

The specimen comprised peripheral blood mononuclear cells (PBMCs), sampled at new diagnosis, from a patient treated with antithyroid drugs. The receptor source for this set is a young woman with Graves disease. Donor details come from another sample of the same person, matched by shared clones.

This clonotype was counted at least ten times. J is TRBJ2-1 and V is TRBV11-3; D not resolved. The germline V and J ends were trimmed by 3 bases and 7 bases, with 10 bases remaining between them. Germline V gene sequence: CDR1 SGHNT, CDR2 YENEEA. This CDR3 is built from 13 residues. This chain's CDR3 is CASSFSPQNEQFF. CDR3 coding DNA: TGTGCCAGCAGCTTTTCCCCACAAAATGAGCAGTTCTTC.

The J gene is TRBJ1-2, the V gene TRBV12-3 or TRBV12-4; possibly TRBD1 for D (5 bases). V was cut by 3 bases and J by 0 bases, with 11 bases left in between. The CDR3 spans 15 residues. This chain's CDR3 is CASSLVGASNYGYTF. CDR3 DNA: TGTGCCAGCAGTTTGGTCGGGGCATCTAACTATGGCTACACCTTC.

This clonotype has at least ten counts. V and J are TRBV7-2 and TRBJ2-7; 12 bases map to TRBD2. Germline loops: CDR1 SGHTA, CDR2 FQGNSA. This CDR3 spans 15 amino acids. Unmatched junction bases numbered 10, after V lost 5 bases and J lost 8 bases. CDR3 nucleotide sequence: TGTGCCAGCAGCCCGAAGACTAGCGGGAGCAGAAAGCAGTACTTC. Encoded protein: CASSPKTSGSRKQYF.

This chain connects TRBV7-6 to TRBJ1-6, with a possible D match to TRBD1 (6 bases). CDR1 is SGHVS, CDR2 FNYEAQ, per germline. This CDR3 has 16 residues. Deletions cut 7 bases from V and 7 bases from J, with 20 bases between. The CDR3 protein is CASTISRGQSNSPLHF. The CDR3 coding sequence is TGTGCCAGCACCATTAGCAGGGGTCAGTCAAATTCACCCCTCCACTTT.

This clonotype came up a few times. The chain couples TRBV9 to TRBJ1-3; D is uncertain. This CDR3 has 14 residues. CDR1 SGDLS and CDR2 YYNGEE come from the germline V gene. With 0 bases removed from V and 3 bases from J, the gap between germline ends came to 7 bases. CDR3 DNA sequence: TGTGCCAGCAGCGTAGGGGTGGATGGAAACACCATATATTTT. As protein: CASSVGVDGNTIYF.

This clonotype occurred many times. The chain links TRBV20-1 to TRBJ2-1; 8 bases fit TRBD1. This CDR3 is built from 15 residues. Germline loops: CDR1 DFQATT, CDR2 SNEGSKA (reference sequence). V lost 2 bases to trimming and J lost 6 bases; unmatched junction nucleotides: 9. Here the CDR3 reads CSARPGGSTGNEQFF. DNA for the CDR3: TGCAGTGCTAGACCAGGGGGCTCAACGGGCAATGAGCAGTTCTTC.

V and J are TRBV3-1 and TRBJ2-2, with TRBD1 as a possible D gene (6 bases). The CDR3 has 15 residues. The germline V and J ends were trimmed by 4 bases and 6 bases, with 15 bases remaining between them. CDR1 and CDR2 (germline): LGHDT, YNNKEL (reference sequence). The CDR3 DNA reads TGTGCCAGCAGCCTTAAACAGGGTTTCGCCGGGGAGCTGTTTTTT. It codes for CASSLKQGFAGELFF.

This clonotype was found many times. The genes are TRBV28 and TRBJ2-7; D perhaps matches TRBD1 (6 bases). Germline V gene sequence: CDR1 MDHEN, CDR2 SYDVKM. This CDR3 contains 16 residues. With 4 bases removed from V and 4 bases from J, the gap between germline ends came to 20 bases. In DNA form, the CDR3 reads TGTGCCAGCAGTTCCAACCGGGACACCTTGGGATACGAGCAGTACTTC. Translation gives CASSSNRDTLGYEQYF.

This clonotype was detected ten times or more. The chain couples TRBV2 to TRBJ2-1; 9 nucleotides agree with TRBD1. The V gene end was trimmed by 7 bases and the J gene end by 7 bases; junction bases not matched to a gene: 8. This CDR3 comprises 14 residues. Germline CDR1 and CDR2: SNHLY and FYNNEI. CDR3 residues: CASIFTGGVNEQFF. Written as DNA, the CDR3 is TGTGCCAGCATTTTTACAGGGGGCGTAAATGAGCAGTTCTTC.

This clonotype occurred many times. The chain uses TRBV10-3 and TRBJ2-3; D may be TRBD2 (5 bases). The CDR3 runs 17 residues. The V gene lost 5 bases and the J gene lost 0 bases, with 18 bases spanning the gap. Germline CDR1 ENHRY, CDR2 SYGVKD. CDR3 sequence reads: CAISKSVGRTSTDTQYF. DNA for the CDR3: TGTGCCATCAGTAAATCCGTCGGGCGGACTAGCACAGATACGCAGTATTTT.

The rearrangement uses TRBV19 and TRBJ2-1, with 9 bases that match TRBD1. V trimming: 6 bases; J trimming: 10 bases; junction bases outside the gene matches: 10. CDR1 is LNHDA, CDR2 SQIVND, per germline (reference sequence). The CDR3 extends over 14 amino acids. The CDR3 loop reads CASSPGTGHREQFF. The CDR3 DNA follows: TGTGCCAGTAGCCCCGGGACAGGGCACAGGGAGCAGTTCTTC. Combining the CDR3 with reference TRBV19 and TRBJ2-1 gives the whole variable domain DGGITQSPKYLFRKEGQNVTLSCEQNLNHDAMYWYRQDPGQGLRLIYYSQIVNDFQKGDIAEGYSVSREKKESFPLTVTSAQKNPTAFYLCASSPGTGHREQFFGPGTRLTVL.

DNA of the CDR3: TGTGCCTGGAGTGTACAGGGGAGGAATGAGCAGTTCTTC. Translation gives CAWSVQGRNEQFF. The genes are TRBV30 and TRBJ2-1, with a weak D call TRBD1 (7 bases). This CDR3 contains 13 residues. Per germline, CDR1 GTSNPN and CDR2 SVGIG (reference sequence). V shed 0 bases and J shed 7 bases, with 10 bases lying between them.

Concerning this clonotype: A much larger clone differs from this one at a single base, so this may be a read error. This chain joins TRBV11-2 and TRBJ2-1; no reliable D call. V dropped 8 bases and J dropped 3 bases, with 11 bases sitting between them. The CDR3 covers 13 residues. Germline V CDR1 and CDR2: SGHAT, FQNNGV. The CDR3 region has the DNA TGTGCCAGCTCCGAGAGGAACTACAATGAGCAGTTCTTC. Its protein product is CASSERNYNEQFF. The entire variable domain, with the rest obtained from reference TRBV11-2 and TRBJ2-1, is as follows: EAGVAQSPRYKIIEKRQSVAFWCNPISGHATLYWYQQILGQGPKLLIQFQNNGVVDDSQLPKDRFSAERLKGVDSTLKIQPAKLEDSAVYLCASSERNYNEQFFGPGTRLTVL.

This clonotype was recorded a few times. The chain has TRBV5-1 and TRBJ2-1; 8 bases map to TRBD2. In germline, CDR1 is SGHRS, CDR2 YFSETQ. This CDR3 has 15 residues. The ends lost 7 bases at V and 3 bases at J; junction bases unmatched: 9. As DNA, the CDR3 is TGCGCCAGCCTGCTGGTCAGCGGGGGCTACAATGAGCAGTTCTTC. It is translated as CASLLVSGGYNEQFF.

This clonotype was detected many times. This chain joins TRBV20-1 and TRBJ1-6, with D unresolved. Germline V gene data show CDR1 as DFQATT and CDR2 as SNEGSKA (reference sequence). The ends were cut back, 2 bases at V and 4 bases at J, with 12 bases in the middle. The CDR3 loop spans 15 amino acids. CDR3 DNA: TGCAGTGCTAGACCAGGCGGGAGATATAATTCACCCCTCCACTTT. This codes for CSARPGGRYNSPLHF.

The chain links TRBV12-3 or TRBV12-4 to TRBJ1-2; D may be TRBD1 (6 bases). This CDR3 contains 13 residues. Trimming took 11 bases from V and 4 from J, leaving 17 bases between them. In nucleotides, the CDR3 is TGTGCCGGCAACCGGGGGCGCGGCTATGGCTACACCTTC. Residues: CAGNRGRGYGYTF.

The chain combines TRBV7-9 with TRBJ2-1; D gene ambiguous. The CDR3 totals 18 residues. Trimming removed 3 bases from V and 3 bases from J, with 21 bases in between. In germline, CDR1 is SEHNR, CDR2 FQNEAQ (reference sequence). The CDR3 is CASSFTPSTRQDYNEQFF. The DNA for the CDR3 is TGTGCCAGCAGCTTCACTCCCTCAACCCGCCAGGACTACAATGAGCAGTTCTTC.

This clonotype showed up many times. The V call is TRBV28, the J call TRBJ2-7; the D is unclear. The V end was cut by 5 bases, the J end by 4 bases, with 18 bases between. CDR3 length: 15 amino acids. CDR1 is MDHEN, CDR2 SYDVKM, per germline. The CDR3 bases are TGTGCCAGCAGTCCATCGGAACTTCGGGCTTACGAGCAGTACTTC. It codes for CASSPSELRAYEQYF.

This clonotype was counted only a few times. The chain carries TRBV28 and TRBJ2-3, with D uncertain. The CDR3 consists of 13 residues. Trimming shortened V by 2 bases and J by 4 bases, and 7 bases separated the two germline ends. Germline CDR1 and CDR2: MDHEN and SYDVKM. In DNA form, the CDR3 reads TGTGCCAGCAGTTTACCCCATCCAGATACGCAGTATTTT. This sequence encodes CASSLPHPDTQYF.

The sample holds a few counts of this clonotype. Compared with germline, one end of the junction differs, possibly owing to a read error. The chain links TRBV30 to TRBJ1-5; D might be TRBD1 (6 bases). Germline V gene data show CDR1 as GTSNPN and CDR2 as SVGIG (reference sequence). The CDR3 has 15 residues. This chain's CDR3 is CAWSFPNRADQPHHF. CDR3 nucleotide sequence: TGTGCCTGGAGTTTCCCCAACAGGGCCGATCAGCCCCATCATTTT.

This chain connects TRBV9 to TRBJ2-7; TRBD1 aligns across 8 bases. Germline CDR1 reads SGDLS; CDR2 reads YYNGEE. The V and J ends lost 0 bases and 5 bases, in that order; junction bases with no gene match: 4. This CDR3 region has 14 residues. CDR3 protein: CASSVDVTGDEQYF. The CDR3 bases are TGTGCCAGCAGCGTAGACGTGACAGGGGACGAGCAGTACTTC.